The T cell receptor beta chain described here comes from a study of early stage breast cancer tumors. The CDR3 totals 14 residues. Germline CDR1 reads SEHNR; CDR2 reads FQNEAQ (reference sequence). V dropped 2 bases and J dropped 8 bases, with 15 bases sitting between them. General observations from the study: Tumors had roughly 2.3-fold higher T cell density and higher clonality than adjacent normal breast tissue. Enriched TCRB sequences shared across patients were mostly commonly generated sequences. Comparing each tissue with blood distinguished tumor from normal in about 90% of the 16 patients.

Each sample had two DNA replicates, 0.5 ug blood or 1.5 ug tissue. The data were produced by immunoSEQ multiplex PCR, yet TCRdb's version contains in-frame clones alone and is incomplete. The sample yields under 35,000 clones, 84% seen once. About this clone: What it binds is unknown.

The sample comprised blood. The rearrangement uses TRBV7-9 and TRBJ1-2; D unresolved. The receptor's source is a person in their fifties with breast cancer. CDR3 sequence (DNA): TGTGCCAGCAGCTTACCATTCTACTCGACAGGCTACACCTTC. This translates into CASSLPFYSTGYTF.